Below, 12 T cell receptor beta chains from the same sample are listed, as sequenced in a study of shared clonotypes between healthy human individuals (dated by TCRdb to 2020 to 2021). The library was built by means of the immunoSEQ multiplex PCR assay. TCRdb mirrors the immuneACCESS table, restricted to in-frame sequences. Some clones are absent from its copies; in checked studies, under half trace to an unresolved V gene, and the reason for the others is unknown. This sample comprises more than 500,000 clones, 90% to 97% of them detected only once. The ten largest clones add up to about 0.059% of the sample. Sequences were obtained from naive CD4+ T cells sorted from blood. In light of the paper, this sample's cell subset or site label describes: CD45RA+ positively selected. These receptors came from a woman between 25 and 40 years old in good health.

The chain employs TRBV5-1 and TRBJ1-3, with a possible D match to TRBD1 (5 bases). Looked up from germline, CDR1 is SGHRS and CDR2 is YFSETQ. This CDR3 comprises 16 residues. The V and J ends lost 0 bases and 2 bases respectively, with 12 bases between them. The CDR3 region is CASSLDGGSTGNTIYF. The CDR3, as DNA: TGCGCCAGCAGCTTGGATGGGGGTAGTACTGGAAACACCATATATTTT.

J is TRBJ2-4 and V is TRBV29-1, with 7 positions matching TRBD2. The CDR3 is 15 residues long. CDR1 SQVTM and CDR2 ANQGSEA come from the germline V gene. V dropped 1 base and J dropped 6; count of bases not matched to a gene: 9. CDR3: CSVEGTGGGINIQYF. The CDR3 nucleotides read TGCAGCGTTGAAGGTACCGGGGGAGGGATAAACATTCAGTACTTC.

This chain uses TRBV5-6 with TRBJ2-7; the D call may be TRBD1 or TRBD2 (5 bases each). The CDR3 is made up of 12 amino acids. Trimming took off 3 bases at V and 9 bases at J, with 13 bases between the two ends. Germline V lookup: CDR1 SGHDT, CDR2 YYEEEE. CDR3 nucleotides: TGTGCCAGCAGCTGGGGGTCTCTTGGGCAGTACTTC. It encodes CASSWGSLGQYF.

V gene TRBV15 combines with J gene TRBJ1-4, with D hard to call. CDR1 and CDR2 (germline): LNHNV, YYDKDF (reference sequence). Trimming stripped 0 bases from V and 1 base from J, with 6 bases between. The CDR3 extends over 15 amino acids. CDR3 protein: CATSREDVTNEKLFF. The CDR3 DNA sequence: TGTGCCACCAGCAGAGAGGACGTAACTAATGAAAAACTGTTTTTT.

This chain joins TRBV30 and TRBJ2-5; 9 nucleotides match TRBD2. Losses at the gene ends were 1 base for V and 5 bases for J; bases not matched to a gene: 11. The CDR3 sequence is 16 residues long. Germline-derived CDR1 and CDR2 are GTSNPN and SVGIG (reference sequence). The CDR3 nucleotides read TGTGCCTGGAGTGACCCAGCGGGAGGAGGGTTGGAGACCCAGTACTTC. This sequence encodes CAWSDPAGGGLETQYF.

V gene TRBV4-1 combines with J gene TRBJ1-1; 9 positions match TRBD1. The CDR3 covers 13 residues. Germline V CDR1 and CDR2: MGHRA, YSYEKL. The junction had 5 bases not matched to a gene; V was cut back by 0 bases and J by 12 bases. Here the CDR3 DNA reads TGCGCCAGCAGCCAAGAATGGGACAGGGCGTCTTTCTTT. Translated, it gives CASSQEWDRASFF.

The J gene is TRBJ1-1, the V gene TRBV7-2; possibly TRBD1 for D (6 bases). Trimming left V 6 bases short and J 0 bases short, with 11 bases between. CDR1 SGHTA and CDR2 FQGNSA come from the germline V gene. This CDR3 is built from 14 residues. The CDR3 loop reads CASSRQEMNTEAFF. The CDR3 region has the DNA TGTGCCAGCAGTCGACAGGAGATGAACACTGAAGCTTTCTTT.

CDR3 coding DNA: TGTGCCAGCAAGATAATGGACAGCTCAAACAATGAGCAGTTCTTC. Its translation is CASKIMDSSNNEQFF. This chain links TRBV6-6 with TRBJ2-1, with D tentatively TRBD1 (6 bases). Germline CDR1 and CDR2: MNHNY and SVGAGI (reference sequence). Trimming removed 7 bases from V and 5 bases from J, with 18 bases in between. The CDR3 sequence is 15 residues long.

V and J are TRBV29-1 and TRBJ2-1, with 10 bases lining up with TRBD2. The CDR3 is 14 amino acids. The J segment lost 6 bases and the V segment lost 7 bases, leaving 9 bases of the junction unmatched. Germline V gene lookup returns CDR1 SQVTM and CDR2 ANQGSEA. The CDR3 here is CSGLRTSGGNEQFF. In DNA form, the CDR3 reads TGCAGCGGCCTACGGACTAGCGGCGGCAATGAGCAGTTCTTC.

The chain couples TRBV5-1 to TRBJ2-5; D is perhaps TRBD1 (5 bases). Germline values: CDR1 SGHRS, CDR2 YFSETQ. V was pared by 0 bases and J by 4 bases, with 10 bases between. CDR3 length equals 14 residues. DNA of the CDR3: TGCGCCAGCAGCTTGGGTACAGGCGGAGAGACCCAGTACTTC. Translation gives CASSLGTGGETQYF.

The V call is TRBV20-1, the J call TRBJ2-7; D ambiguous. V lost 3 bases and J lost 7, with 10 bases in between. The length of the CDR3 is 11 residues. Per germline, CDR1 DFQATT and CDR2 SNEGSKA (reference sequence). Here the CDR3 reads CSASSGEEQYF. For the CDR3, the DNA is TGCAGTGCTAGTTCCGGCGAGGAGCAGTACTTC.

V usage is TRBV7-3 and J usage is TRBJ2-1; D gene ambiguous. Deletions cut 2 bases from V and 5 bases from J, with 7 bases between. The CDR3 loop spans 13 amino acids. The V gene's germline CDR1 is SGHTA and CDR2 FQGTGA. The CDR3 DNA sequence: TGTGCCAGCAGCTTAGGTGCGGACAATGAGCAGTTCTTC. Translating it yields CASSLGADNEQFF.